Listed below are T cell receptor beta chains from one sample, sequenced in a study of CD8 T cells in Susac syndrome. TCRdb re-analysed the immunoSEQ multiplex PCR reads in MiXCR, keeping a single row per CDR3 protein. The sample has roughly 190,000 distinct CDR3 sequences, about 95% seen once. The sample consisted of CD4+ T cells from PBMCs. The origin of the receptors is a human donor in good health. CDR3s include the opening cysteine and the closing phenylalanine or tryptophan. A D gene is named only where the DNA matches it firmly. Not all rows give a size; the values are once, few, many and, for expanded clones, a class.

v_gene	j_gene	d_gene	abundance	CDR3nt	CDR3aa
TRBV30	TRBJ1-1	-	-	TGTGCCTGGACGGGGGACACAAACACTGAAGCTTTCTTT	CAWTGDTNTEAFF
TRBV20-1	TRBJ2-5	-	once	TGCAGTGCTAGCTTGCCTAGCTTGAGAGAGACCCAGTACTTC	CSASLPSLRETQYF
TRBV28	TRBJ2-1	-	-	TGTGCCAGCAGTTTAATCAGCAATGAGCAGTTCTTC	CASSLISNEQFF
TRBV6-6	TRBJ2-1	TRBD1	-	TGTGCCAGCAGTGCGGACAGGGTGGTGGTCAATGAGCAGTTCTTC	CASSADRVVVNEQFF
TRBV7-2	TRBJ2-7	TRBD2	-	TGTGCCAGCAGCTCCCAAGGACTAGCGGGAGGGTACGAGCAGTACTTC	CASSSQGLAGGYEQYF
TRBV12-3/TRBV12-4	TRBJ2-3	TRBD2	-	TGTGCCAGCAGTACCCAAGCGGGAGCGTCAGATACGCAGTATTTT	CASSTQAGASDTQYF
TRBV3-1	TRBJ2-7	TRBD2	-	TGTGCCAGCAGCACCGGGACTAGCGGGAGGAGGGACTTC	CASSTGTSGRRDF
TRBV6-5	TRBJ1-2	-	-	TGTGCCAGCACTACTGGAACAGGCGCCTTCTATGGCTACACCTTC	CASTTGTGAFYGYTF
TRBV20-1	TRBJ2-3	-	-	TGCAGTCCCCGGCAGGAGGTATCAGATACGCAGTATTTT	CSPRQEVSDTQYF
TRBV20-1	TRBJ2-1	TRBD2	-	TGCAGTGCTAGAGATACCGGTAGCGGGAGTGGGTATGAGCAGTTCTTC	CSARDTGSGSGYEQFF
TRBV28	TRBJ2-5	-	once	TGTGCCAGCAGTTTATGGCAAGAGACCCAGTACTTC	CASSLWQETQYF
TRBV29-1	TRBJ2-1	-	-	TGCAGCGTCACGAATACCAGGGGTATGAGAAATGAGCAGTTCTTC	CSVTNTRGMRNEQFF
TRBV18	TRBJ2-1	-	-	TGTGCCAGCTCACCTCCCAGCAACAATGAGCAGTTCTTC	CASSPPSNNEQFF
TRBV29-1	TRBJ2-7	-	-	TGCAGCGTTGTGTACTCCTACGAGCAGTACTTC	CSVVYSYEQYF
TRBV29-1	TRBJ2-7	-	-	TGCAGCGTTGCATCTTCGACTAGGGGGACCGAGCAGTACTTC	CSVASSTRGTEQYF
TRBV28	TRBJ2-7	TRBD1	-	TGTGCCAGCAGGACAGGGGGCTGGGAGCAGTACTTC	CASRTGGWEQYF
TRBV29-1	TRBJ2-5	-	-	TGCAGCGTTGATGGGACAAACCACGGTTCCCAAGAGACCCAGTACTTC	CSVDGTNHGSQETQYF
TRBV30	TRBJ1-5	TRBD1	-	TGTGCCTGGAGTGGACAGGGTAGGCAGCCCCAGCATTTT	CAWSGQGRQPQHF
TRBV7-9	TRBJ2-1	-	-	TGTGCCAGCAGCCCCCAGGGACATGAGCAGTTCTTC	CASSPQGHEQFF
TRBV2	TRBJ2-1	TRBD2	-	TGTGCCAGCAGTGGGACTAGCGGGACCACTGGTGAGCAGTTCTTC	CASSGTSGTTGEQFF
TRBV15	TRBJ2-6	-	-	TGTGCCACCAGCAGGCGCTCTGGGGCCAACGTCCTGACTTTC	CATSRRSGANVLTF
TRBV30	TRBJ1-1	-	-	TGTGCCTGGAGTAGGGGTGAAGCTTTCTTT	CAWSRGEAFF
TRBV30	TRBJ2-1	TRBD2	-	TGTGCCTGGGGAAGCGGGGGAGCCTACAATGAGCAGTTCTTC	CAWGSGGAYNEQFF